These T cell receptor beta chains were read from a single sample in a study of blood T cell repertoires in COVID-19. Profiling relied on immunoSEQ multiplex PCR, and the TCRdb table lists in-frame clones only, not all of them. The sample holds 330,000 or so clones, more than 70% seen once. Sample: peripheral blood. The receptors were gathered from a woman in her sixties or seventies with COVID-19, enrolled during active disease. CDR3s include the opening cysteine and the closing phenylalanine or tryptophan. The D gene is left open where the match is weak. Some rows have no size entry. The others give once, few or many, or a class for an expanded clone.

CDR3nt: TGTGCCAGCTCACCACCCCCAGGGGGAGAAAAACTGTTTTTT
CDR3aa: CASSPPPGGEKLFF
abundance: NA
d_gene: TRBD1
j_gene: TRBJ1-4
v_gene: TRBV18

CDR3nt: TGTGCCAGCAGTTTATTTATGGCAACTAATGAAGAACTGTTTTTT
CDR3aa: CASSLFMATNEELFF
abundance: NA
d_gene: NA
j_gene: TRBJ1-4
v_gene: TRBV27

CDR3nt: TGCAGTGCTACGGGCACAGATACGCAGTATTTT
CDR3aa: CSATGTDTQYF
abundance: NA
d_gene: NA
j_gene: TRBJ2-3
v_gene: TRBV20-1

CDR3nt: TGCAGCGTCTGGAATGGGAGGGGGACGGGGAAGATGAACACTGAAGCTTTCTTT
CDR3aa: CSVWNGRGTGKMNTEAFF
abundance: NA
d_gene: NA
j_gene: TRBJ1-1
v_gene: TRBV29-1

CDR3nt: TGTGCCAGTAGTATCCGAGGAAATCAGCCCCAGCATTTT
CDR3aa: CASSIRGNQPQHF
abundance: NA
d_gene: NA
j_gene: TRBJ1-5
v_gene: TRBV19

CDR3nt: TGTGCCAGCAGCTTAGGATTAGCGGGGGGGCAAGAGACCCAGTACTTC
CDR3aa: CASSLGLAGGQETQYF
abundance: NA
d_gene: TRBD2
j_gene: TRBJ2-5
v_gene: TRBV7-6

CDR3nt: TGTGCCAGCAGCCAAGGGGGCGGGGTGGGAATGAACACTGAAGCTTTCTTT
CDR3aa: CASSQGGGVGMNTEAFF
abundance: NA
d_gene: NA
j_gene: TRBJ1-1
v_gene: TRBV3-1/TRBV3-2

CDR3nt: TGTGCCAGTAGTGCCGCGGACAGGGGGAACACTGAAGCTTTCTTT
CDR3aa: CASSAADRGNTEAFF
abundance: few
d_gene: TRBD1
j_gene: TRBJ1-1
v_gene: TRBV19

CDR3nt: TGTGCCAGCAGCGTAGCGGGGGGGTCCTACGAGCAGTACTTC
CDR3aa: CASSVAGGSYEQYF
abundance: few
d_gene: TRBD2
j_gene: TRBJ2-7
v_gene: TRBV7-8

CDR3nt: TGTGCCATCAGTAACCAGGGGACCAACACTGAAGCTTTCTTT
CDR3aa: CAISNQGTNTEAFF
abundance: few
d_gene: NA
j_gene: TRBJ1-1
v_gene: TRBV10-3

CDR3nt: TGTGCCAGCAGCTTGTTCTCCAGGGCGAACACTGAAGCTTTCTTT
CDR3aa: CASSLFSRANTEAFF
abundance: NA
d_gene: NA
j_gene: TRBJ1-1
v_gene: TRBV5-6

CDR3nt: TGTGCCAGCAGAAAAGGGACAGACTACGAGCAGTACTTC
CDR3aa: CASRKGTDYEQYF
abundance: NA
d_gene: TRBD1
j_gene: TRBJ2-7
v_gene: TRBV7-9

CDR3nt: TGTGCCAGCAGTTTCCCCAAACAGGGGGGCCCTGAAGCTTTCTTT
CDR3aa: CASSFPKQGGPEAFF
abundance: NA
d_gene: TRBD1
j_gene: TRBJ1-1
v_gene: TRBV28

CDR3nt: TGTGCCATCAGTGAGAAAGGACTAGCGGGTAGCGGGGAGCTGTTTTTT
CDR3aa: CAISEKGLAGSGELFF
abundance: once
d_gene: TRBD2
j_gene: TRBJ2-2
v_gene: TRBV10-3

CDR3nt: TGTGCCACCCAGGGGATGAACACTGAAGCTTTCTTT
CDR3aa: CATQGMNTEAFF
abundance: few
d_gene: NA
j_gene: TRBJ1-1
v_gene: TRBV19

CDR3nt: TGTGCAGGGGGACACTATAATCAGCCCCAGCATTTT
CDR3aa: CAGGHYNQPQHF
abundance: NA
d_gene: NA
j_gene: TRBJ1-5
v_gene: TRBV28

CDR3nt: TGTGCCAGCAGTAAAACAGGGGGCACTGAAGCTTTCTTT
CDR3aa: CASSKTGGTEAFF
abundance: NA
d_gene: TRBD1
j_gene: TRBJ1-1
v_gene: TRBV27

CDR3nt: TGTGCCAGCAGCCCCGGGACAGGGTGGAATTCACCCCTCCACTTT
CDR3aa: CASSPGTGWNSPLHF
abundance: NA
d_gene: TRBD1
j_gene: TRBJ1-6
v_gene: TRBV6-5

CDR3nt: TGTGCCAGCAGCCAATCGCCAGGGTCCAATAATTCACCCCTCCACTTT
CDR3aa: CASSQSPGSNNSPLHF
abundance: NA
d_gene: NA
j_gene: TRBJ1-6
v_gene: TRBV16